Sequencing of this T cell receptor (beta chain) was carried out in a study of T cell responses to AZD1222 COVID-19 vaccine. Sequenced by immunoSEQ multiplex PCR; TCRdb stores in-frame clones only, minus some. The sample shows about 120,000 clones, about 92% of them seen only once. General observations from the study: Spike regions recognized by vaccine-associated CD4 TCRs spanned the protein, led by 160-218 and 743-854. An increase in Spike-specific TCR breadth and depth was observed after two AZD1222 doses. Repertoires were sampled only after the peak T cell response. Donors, mostly white British, included more females; clonal diversity was possibly underestimated.

This clone is a singleton in its sample. Its specificity is unknown. The CDR3 totals 14 residues. Trimming took 3 bases from V and 3 from J; bases not matched to a gene: 5. CDR1 and CDR2 (germline): SNHLY, FYNNEI. The receptor was derived from an adult in good health. The sequenced sample was peripheral blood, obtained on day 0 of MenACWY control vaccination. V and J are TRBV2 and TRBJ2-7; TRBD1 aligns across 7 bases. The CDR3 reads CASSDRDSRYEQYV. The CDR3 bases are TGTGCCAGCAGTGATAGGGACAGCCGCTACGAGCAGTACGTC.